A selection of T cell receptor beta chains follows, all from one sample in a study of long-term antiretroviral therapy in people with HIV. The protocol was immunoSEQ multiplex PCR, while the TCRdb copy is restricted to in-frame clones and leaves out a portion. The sample comprises tens of thousands of clones, approximately 82% of which are singletons, and roughly 4.5% rests with the top ten. Sequences were derived from unsorted PBMCs, sampled 0.5 years after starting antiretroviral therapy. The source is a man aged 18 to 29 with HIV. Both conserved end residues are part of each CDR3. Each record gives: D gene, clone size, V gene, J gene, CDR3 DNA, CDR3 protein. The D gene is left open where the match is weak. Where a row states a size, it is once, few, many or the class of an expanded clone; other rows omit it.

>-|once|TRBV7-9|TRBJ1-4
TGTGCCAGCGGCTGGCAGGGGAGTGAAAAACTGTTTTTT
CASGWQGSEKLFF
>-|-|TRBV27|TRBJ2-5
TGTGCCAGCAGTTTAAGGCAGCAAGAGACCCAGTACTTC
CASSLRQQETQYF
>-|once|TRBV5-1|TRBJ1-2
TGCGCCAGCAGCTTGGGTATAGGGAACATCTATGGCTACACCTTC
CASSLGIGNIYGYTF
>TRBD1|-|TRBV28|TRBJ2-7
TGTGCCAGCTCAAACAGGGGGTCAGTCCACGAGCAGTACTTC
CASSNRGSVHEQYF
>-|-|TRBV6-1|TRBJ1-2
TGTGCCAGCAGTGAAATGTTCGGTCAGGCTCACTATGGCTACACCTTC
CASSEMFGQAHYGYTF
>TRBD1|-|TRBV7-2|TRBJ1-6
TGTGCCAGCAGCCGACCGGGACAGGGTAATTCACCCCTCCACTTT
CASSRPGQGNSPLHF
>TRBD1|-|TRBV4-3|TRBJ1-1
TGCGCCAGCAGCCAAAAAGGACAGGGGCAATGGGGAGTTAACACTGAAGCTTTCTTT
CASSQKGQGQWGVNTEAFF
>-|-|TRBV29-1|TRBJ2-1
TGCAGCGTTGAATCGAGAGGGGGGTTGGGGCAGTTCTTC
CSVESRGGLGQFF
>-|-|TRBV6-5|TRBJ1-1
TGTGCCAGCAGTCTACTTCAGGGATGGACTGAAGCTTTCTTT
CASSLLQGWTEAFF
>TRBD1|-|TRBV5-1|TRBJ1-2
TGCGCCAGCAGCTTGGTTCCCTTTGGACAGGGTGAGAATGGCTACACCTTC
CASSLVPFGQGENGYTF
>-|few|TRBV4-2|TRBJ1-2
TGTGCCAGCAGCCTAAACGGATACTATGGCTACACCTTC
CASSLNGYYGYTF
>TRBD2|once|TRBV5-4|TRBJ2-7
TGTGCCAGCAGGCGACTAGCGGGAGACCGTGGGGAGCAGTACTTC
CASRRLAGDRGEQYF